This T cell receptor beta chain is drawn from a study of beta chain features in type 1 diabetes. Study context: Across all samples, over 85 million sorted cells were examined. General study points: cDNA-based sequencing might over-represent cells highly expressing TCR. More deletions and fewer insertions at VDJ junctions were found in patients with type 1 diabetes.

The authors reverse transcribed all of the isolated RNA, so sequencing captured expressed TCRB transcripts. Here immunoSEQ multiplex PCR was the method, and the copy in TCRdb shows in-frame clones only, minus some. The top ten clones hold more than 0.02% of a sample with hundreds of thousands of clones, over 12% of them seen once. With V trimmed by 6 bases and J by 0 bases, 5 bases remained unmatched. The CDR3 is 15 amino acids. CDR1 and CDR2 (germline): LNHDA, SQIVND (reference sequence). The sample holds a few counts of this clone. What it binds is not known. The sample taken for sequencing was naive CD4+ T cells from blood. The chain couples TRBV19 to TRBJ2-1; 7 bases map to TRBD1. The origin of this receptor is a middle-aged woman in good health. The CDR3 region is CASSQGQDSYNEQFF. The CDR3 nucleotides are TGTGCCAGTAGCCAAGGACAGGACTCCTACAATGAGCAGTTCTTC.